The 8 T cell receptor beta chains below were found in one sample sequenced in a study of blood T cell repertoires in COVID-19. Sequencing was performed with immunoSEQ multiplex PCR; in TCRdb, only in-frame clones are kept and a portion is missing. The table has around 300,000 clones, roughly 85% seen once; the top ten hold 3%. The sample was peripheral blood. The receptors stem from a woman in her 30s with active or convalescent COVID-19.

The V and J genes are TRBV19 and TRBJ1-1, with a possible D match to TRBD1 (6 bases). CDR3 length equals 14 residues. CDR1 is LNHDA, CDR2 SQIVND, per germline (reference sequence). V was cut by 4 bases and J by 4 bases, with 13 bases left in between. The CDR3 loop reads CASSKGDRSTEAFF. For the CDR3, the DNA is TGTGCCAGTAGTAAGGGGGACCGAAGCACTGAAGCTTTCTTT.

The chain combines TRBV28 with TRBJ1-2; 10 bases are a match to TRBD1. CDR3 size: 13 residues. Germline values: CDR1 MDHEN, CDR2 SYDVKM. The V and J ends lost 10 bases and 5 bases, in that order; junction bases with no gene match: 7. The CDR3 DNA reads TGTGCCATCCCAATGGGACAGGGGTATGGCTACACCTTC. Protein sequence: CAIPMGQGYGYTF.

The chain is built from TRBV21-1 and TRBJ1-1; the D call in the table, TRBD1, was not verified against the DNA. TRBV21-1 is reported as a pseudogene. The CDR3 runs to 18 residues. CDR3 nucleotides: TGTGCCAGCAGCATCCGGATCCGGGACAGTCGATTGAACACTGAAGCTTTCTTT. As protein: CASSIRIRDSRLNTEAFF.

This chain joins TRBV28 and TRBJ2-6, with D unclear. V was shortened by 4 bases and J by 0 bases, with 10 bases between the two germline ends. The CDR3 loop spans 16 amino acids. Germline values: CDR1 MDHEN, CDR2 SYDVKM. The CDR3 loop reads CASSYLVPSGANVLTF. In nucleotides, the CDR3 is TGTGCCAGCAGTTACTTAGTTCCCTCTGGGGCCAACGTCCTGACTTTC.

J is TRBJ2-3 and V is TRBV5-5, with 9 nucleotides matching TRBD2. Looked up from germline, CDR1 is SGHKS and CDR2 is YYEKEE (reference sequence). Germline trimming cut 4 bases from V and 5 bases from J; bases unmatched to any gene: 14. The CDR3 is 17 amino acids. The CDR3 sequence is CASSPRVGIAGEDTQYF. DNA of the CDR3: TGTGCCAGCAGCCCACGGGTCGGGATAGCGGGGGAAGATACGCAGTATTTT.

The rearrangement uses TRBV7-3 and TRBJ1-1; no firm D call. The CDR3 extends over 16 amino acids. From germline, CDR1 is SGHTA and CDR2 FQGTGA. Trimming left V 5 bases short and J 0 bases short, with 16 bases between. CDR3 residues: CASSPFFSVMNTEAFF. CDR3 in DNA: TGTGCCAGCAGCCCTTTTTTTTCCGTTATGAACACTGAAGCTTTCTTT.

The chain has TRBV7-2 and TRBJ1-1; a weak D match, TRBD1 (6 bases). The length of the CDR3 is 14 residues. Germline V CDR1 and CDR2: SGHTA, FQGNSA. V was cut by 5 bases and J by 5 bases, with 15 bases left in between. The DNA for the CDR3 is TGTGCCAGCAGCCCCACAGGGTACGGAACTGAAGCTTTCTTT. Translation gives CASSPTGYGTEAFF.

The sample holds one count of this clone. This chain joins TRBV5-4 and TRBJ2-6, with D possibly TRBD2 on 6 matching bases. Trimming cost V 3 bases and J 0 bases, with 13 bases left between them. Germline-derived CDR1 and CDR2 are SGHNT and YYREEE (reference sequence). The length of the CDR3 is 17 residues. The CDR3 spells CASSWTAGYSGANVLTF. The CDR3 bases are TGTGCCAGCAGCTGGACCGCGGGATACTCTGGGGCCAACGTCCTGACTTTC.